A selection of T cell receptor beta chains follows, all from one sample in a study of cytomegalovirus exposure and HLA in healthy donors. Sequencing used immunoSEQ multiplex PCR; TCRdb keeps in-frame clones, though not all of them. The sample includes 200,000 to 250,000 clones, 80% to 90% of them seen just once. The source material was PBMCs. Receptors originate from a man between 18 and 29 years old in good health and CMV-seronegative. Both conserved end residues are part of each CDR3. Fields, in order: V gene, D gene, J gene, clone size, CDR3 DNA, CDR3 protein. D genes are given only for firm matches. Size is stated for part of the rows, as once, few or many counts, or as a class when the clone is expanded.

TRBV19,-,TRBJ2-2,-,TGTGCCAGTACGCGGCAGTTGTCTAACACCGGGGAGCTGTTTTTT,CASTRQLSNTGELFF
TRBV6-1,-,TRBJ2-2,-,TGTGCCAGCACCGGACTCAGAACCGGGGAGCTGTTTTTT,CASTGLRTGELFF
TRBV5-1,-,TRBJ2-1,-,TGCGCCAGCAGCTTGGAGGCAGGGCGGTTCCAATATGAGCAGTTCTTC,CASSLEAGRFQYEQFF
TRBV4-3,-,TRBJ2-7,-,TGCGCCAGCAGCCAAGATAGGGGCAGCTTCTCCTACGAGCAGTACTTC,CASSQDRGSFSYEQYF
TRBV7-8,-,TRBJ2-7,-,TGTGCCAGCAGCTTAGGGCCCACCGCCTACGAGCAGTACTTC,CASSLGPTAYEQYF
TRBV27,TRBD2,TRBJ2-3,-,TGTGCCAGCAGTTTATGGGGGACTACCGGCACAGATACGCAGTATTTT,CASSLWGTTGTDTQYF
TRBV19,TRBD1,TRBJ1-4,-,TGTGCCAGTAGTTCTGGCCGGGACAGGGGAGATGAAAAACTGTTTTTT,CASSSGRDRGDEKLFF
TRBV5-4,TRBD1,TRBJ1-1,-,TGTGCCAGCAGCCTTGACAGGGAGGAAGCTTTCTTT,CASSLDREEAFF
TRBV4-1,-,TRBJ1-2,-,TGCGCCAGCAGCCCAGAATCGACAGGATATTTCTATGGCTACACCTTC,CASSPESTGYFYGYTF
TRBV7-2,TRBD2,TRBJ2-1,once,TGTGCCAGCAGCTCTTTAATGACTAGCCCCTTCAATGAGCAGTTCTTC,CASSSLMTSPFNEQFF
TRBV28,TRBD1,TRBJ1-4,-,TGTGCCGTCGGCAGGGGGCCAGAAAAACTGTTTTTT,CAVGRGPEKLFF
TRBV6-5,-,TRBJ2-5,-,TGTGCCAGCAGCCGAAGGACATCCCAAGAGACCCAGTACTTC,CASSRRTSQETQYF
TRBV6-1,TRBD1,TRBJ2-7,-,TGTGCCAGCAGTCCAGACAGGGCCGCCTACGAGCAGTACTTC,CASSPDRAAYEQYF
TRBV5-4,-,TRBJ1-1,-,TGTGCCAGCAGCTTGAGCACGAACACTGAAGCTTTCTTT,CASSLSTNTEAFF
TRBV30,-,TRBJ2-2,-,TGTGCCTGGTGCAGGCAAGTTAACACCGGGGAGCTGTTTTTT,CAWCRQVNTGELFF
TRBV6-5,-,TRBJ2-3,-,TGTGCCAGCAGTTACGGCTCTAGCGTCACAGATACGCAGTATTTT,CASSYGSSVTDTQYF
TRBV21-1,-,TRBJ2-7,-,TGTGCCAGCAGCAAACGTAGGGGCTGGATTTACGAGCAGTACTTC,CASSKRRGWIYEQYF
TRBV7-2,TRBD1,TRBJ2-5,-,TGTGCCAGCAGCTCGACAGGGGTGAGGACAGAGACCCAGTACTTC,CASSSTGVRTETQYF
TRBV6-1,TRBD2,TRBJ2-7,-,TGTGCCAGCAGTGATCCGGCTAGCGGGAGCAACGAGCAGTACTTC,CASSDPASGSNEQYF
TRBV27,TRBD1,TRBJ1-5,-,TGTGCCAGCAGTCCCCTGGTGGACAGGGGGTACGCCAATCAGCCCCAGCATTTT,CASSPLVDRGYANQPQHF
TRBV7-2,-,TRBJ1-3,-,TGTGCCAGCAGCCTACAGAACTCTGGAAACACCATATATTTT,CASSLQNSGNTIYF
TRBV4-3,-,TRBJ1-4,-,TGCGCCAGCAGCCAATCTTGGACACCAAGAATTAATGAAAAACTGTTTTTT,CASSQSWTPRINEKLFF
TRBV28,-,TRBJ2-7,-,TGTGCCAGCTGTGCGGACAGCTACGAGCAGTACTTC,CASCADSYEQYF
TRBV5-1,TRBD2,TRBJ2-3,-,TGCGCCAGCAGCTCCGTTTTGCGGGGGACCACAGATACGCAGTATTTT,CASSSVLRGTTDTQYF
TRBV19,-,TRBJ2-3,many,TGTGCCAGTAGGCCCGAGGCGGGGCGCACAGATACGCAGTATTTT,CASRPEAGRTDTQYF
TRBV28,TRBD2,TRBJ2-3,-,TGTGCCAGCAGCCTCGGGGGGGCGATGACAGATACGCAGTATTTT,CASSLGGAMTDTQYF
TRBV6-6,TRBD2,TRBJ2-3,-,TGTGCCAGCGCCGGGCGGGGGACAGATACGCAGTATTTT,CASAGRGTDTQYF
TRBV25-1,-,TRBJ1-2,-,TGTGCCAGCAGTGAATACTTTGGCTACACCTTC,CASSEYFGYTF
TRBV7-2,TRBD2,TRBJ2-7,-,TGTGCCAGCAGCTTAGAGTCCGGGACTAGCGCTTACGAGCAGTACTTC,CASSLESGTSAYEQYF
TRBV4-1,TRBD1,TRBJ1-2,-,TGCGCCAGCAGCAAGGGGACAGGGGAGGTGGATGGCTACACCTTC,CASSKGTGEVDGYTF
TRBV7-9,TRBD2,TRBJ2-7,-,TGTGCCAGCAGCTTATCTTTCCCGGGACTAGAGAGCGAGCAGTACTTC,CASSLSFPGLESEQYF
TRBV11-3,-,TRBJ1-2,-,TGTGCCAGCAGCCTGGGGTTTTTGGGGGCTAAGAATGGCTACACCTTC,CASSLGFLGAKNGYTF
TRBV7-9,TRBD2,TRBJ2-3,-,TGTGCCAGCACTCAACTAGCGGGGGGCCGTGAGTATTTT,CASTQLAGGREYF
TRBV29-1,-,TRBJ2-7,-,TGCAGCGTTTTTGGGGGGAACTACGAGCAGTACTTC,CSVFGGNYEQYF
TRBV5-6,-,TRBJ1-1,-,TGTGCCAGCAGCTTGGATACGGGGGGCACTGAAGCTTTCTTT,CASSLDTGGTEAFF
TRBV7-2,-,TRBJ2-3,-,TGTGCCAGCGGGGGGGATACGCAGTATTTT,CASGGDTQYF
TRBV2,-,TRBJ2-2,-,TGTGCCAGCAATAAATACGGGGGAAACACCGGGGAGCTGTTTTTT,CASNKYGGNTGELFF
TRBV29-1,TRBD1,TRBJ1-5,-,TGCAGCGTATCGATGGGACAGACTAATCAGCCCCAGCATTTT,CSVSMGQTNQPQHF
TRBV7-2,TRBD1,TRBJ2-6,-,TGTGCCAGTTGCCCAGGGGGCGCCCGGTGGGCCAACGTCCTGACTTTC,CASCPGGARWANVLTF
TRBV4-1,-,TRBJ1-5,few,TGCGCCAGCAGCCAAGAGGCAGAATATAGCAATCAGCCCCAGCATTTT,CASSQEAEYSNQPQHF
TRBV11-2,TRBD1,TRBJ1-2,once,TGTGCCAGCAGCCCTTCACCAGGGGGCGACTATGGCTACACCTTC,CASSPSPGGDYGYTF
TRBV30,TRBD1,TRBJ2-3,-,TGTGCCTGGAATCCAGGGACAGTTGCAGATACGCAGTATTTT,CAWNPGTVADTQYF
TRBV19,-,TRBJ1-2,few,TGTGCCAGTAGTATAGGGACAGTACTCTATGGCTACACCTTC,CASSIGTVLYGYTF
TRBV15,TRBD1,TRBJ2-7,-,TGTGCCACCAGCATCTACAGGGGCCCGGAGCAGTACTTC,CATSIYRGPEQYF
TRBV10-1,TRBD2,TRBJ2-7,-,TGCGCCAGCAGTGGACCCGGGACTAGCGTCCTAACCTACGAGCAGTACTTC,CASSGPGTSVLTYEQYF
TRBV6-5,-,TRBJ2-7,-,TGTGCCAGCAGTTACTCTTACAGGGTCGGCGAGCAGTACTTC,CASSYSYRVGEQYF
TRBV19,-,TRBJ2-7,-,TGTGCCAGTAGTATGAGGCAGAGTGGGGAGCAGTACTTC,CASSMRQSGEQYF
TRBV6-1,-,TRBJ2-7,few,TGTGCCACCTCGGGGGTTTACGAGCAGTACTTC,CATSGVYEQYF
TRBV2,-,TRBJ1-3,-,TGTGCCAGCAGCGCGAACAGGGCTGGAAACACCATATATTTT,CASSANRAGNTIYF
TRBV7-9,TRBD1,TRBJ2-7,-,TGTGCCAGCAGCGCCCCGGGACAGGATTACTGGACCTCCTACGAGCAGTACTTC,CASSAPGQDYWTSYEQYF
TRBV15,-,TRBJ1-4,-,TGTGCCACCAGCAGGAGCTTTAATGAAAAACTGTTTTTT,CATSRSFNEKLFF